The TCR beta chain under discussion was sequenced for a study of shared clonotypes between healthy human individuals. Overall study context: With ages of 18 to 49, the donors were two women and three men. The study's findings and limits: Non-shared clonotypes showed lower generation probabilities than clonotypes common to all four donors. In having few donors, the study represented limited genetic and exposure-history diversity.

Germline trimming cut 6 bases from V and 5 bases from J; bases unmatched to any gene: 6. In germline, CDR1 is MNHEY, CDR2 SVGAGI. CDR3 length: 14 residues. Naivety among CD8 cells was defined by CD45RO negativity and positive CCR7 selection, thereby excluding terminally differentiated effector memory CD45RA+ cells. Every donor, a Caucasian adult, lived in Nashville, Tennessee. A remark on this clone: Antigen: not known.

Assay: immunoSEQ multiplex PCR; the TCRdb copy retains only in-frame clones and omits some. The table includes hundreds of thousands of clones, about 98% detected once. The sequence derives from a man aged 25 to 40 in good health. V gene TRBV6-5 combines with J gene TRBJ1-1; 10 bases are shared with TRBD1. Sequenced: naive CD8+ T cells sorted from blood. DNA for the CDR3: TGTGCCAGCAGCCGACAGGGGGCGATTACTGAAGCTTTCTTT. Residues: CASSRQGAITEAFF.